This paragraph covers one TCR beta chain sequence. The CDR3 has 12 residues. With 7 bases removed from V and 6 bases from J, the gap between germline ends came to 11 bases. The germline gives CDR1 LGHNT, CDR2 FRNRAP. Profiled with immunoSEQ multiplex PCR; TCRdb holds only in-frame clones, not every one. The profile covers about 300,000 clones, with around 85% appearing a single time and roughly 1.5% taken by the ten largest. This entry comes from a study of blood T cell repertoires in COVID-19. The rearrangement uses TRBV12-5 and TRBJ2-3; D may be TRBD2 (5 bases). The specimen was peripheral blood. This TCR came from a human donor with COVID-19, enrolled during active disease. The donor label of this sample is uncertain. The CDR3 reads CASVTPGDTQYF. The CDR3 DNA reads as TGTGCTAGTGTTACCCCGGGGGATACGCAGTATTTT.